Listed here are 27 T cell receptor beta chains from one sample, sequenced in a study of cytomegalovirus exposure and HLA in healthy donors. The PCR contained 60 Vbeta and 13 Jbeta primers. Clones were sequenced by immunoSEQ multiplex PCR, and TCRdb holds only the in-frame ones, with some missing. Among around 110,000 clones listed, around 80% were seen once. Material for sequencing was PBMCs. The source is a man aged 25-45 years in good health and CMV-seropositive.

This chain uses TRBV6-1 with TRBJ1-2; possible D gene TRBD1, 6 bases. With 9 bases removed from V and 8 bases from J, the gap between germline ends came to 19 bases. The CDR3 runs 13 residues. CDR1 is MNHNS, CDR2 SASEGT, per germline. The CDR3 sequence: CASREDSLGGYTF. The CDR3 DNA follows: TGTGCCAGTCGAGAGGACAGTCTGGGCGGCTACACCTTC.

This clone was picked up one time. This chain joins TRBV28 and TRBJ1-3; the D is unclear. V was pared by 3 bases and J by 0 bases, with 9 bases between. The CDR3 runs to 15 residues. CDR1 and CDR2 (germline): MDHEN, SYDVKM. CDR3 in DNA: TGTGCCAGCAGTTTTGGCAGGCACTCTGGAAACACCATATATTTT. Residues: CASSFGRHSGNTIYF.

V usage is TRBV10-3 and J usage is TRBJ1-5, with 9 positions matching TRBD1. Germline CDR1 is ENHRY and CDR2 is SYGVKD. The CDR3 is 15 amino acids. V shed 4 bases and J 7 bases; nucleotides not matched to a gene: 8. CDR3 sequence reads: CAISVTGGVGQPQHF. The CDR3 bases are TGTGCCATCAGTGTGACAGGGGGTGTCGGACAGCCCCAGCATTTT.

This clone was picked up one time. The chain uses TRBV7-9 and TRBJ2-1, with D maybe TRBD2 (7 bases). Germline assignment: CDR1 SEHNR and CDR2 FQNEAQ (reference sequence). There are 15 residues in the CDR3. Trimming shortened V by 6 bases and J by 3 bases, and 15 bases separated the two germline ends. This CDR3 reads CASSPERGGYNEQFF. CDR3 DNA: TGTGCCAGCAGTCCTGAGAGGGGGGGCTACAATGAGCAGTTCTTC.

This rearrangement joins TRBV4-2 to TRBJ2-1; TRBD2 agrees at 11 bases. The V segment lost 2 bases and the J segment 4 bases; nucleotides outside the gene matches: 4. CDR1 and CDR2 from the germline V gene are LGHNA and YNFKEQ. CDR3 length: 16 amino acids. In DNA form, the CDR3 reads TGTGCCAGCAGCCAATCCTTAGCGGGAGGGTACAATGAGCAGTTCTTC. It yields the protein CASSQSLAGGYNEQFF.

The V gene is TRBV6-6, the J gene TRBJ1-2, with 8 positions matching TRBD1. Unmatched junction bases numbered 5, after V lost 4 bases and J lost 4 bases. Germline assignment: CDR1 MNHNY and CDR2 SVGAGI (reference sequence). This CDR3 region has 14 residues. The CDR3 DNA follows: TGTGCCAGCAGTTCCCAGGGGGCTGGCTATGGCTACACCTTC. This translates into CASSSQGAGYGYTF.

The V call is TRBV28, the J call TRBJ1-2; tentatively, D is TRBD1 (5 bases). The CDR3 runs 14 residues. The V end was cut by 5 bases, the J end by 7 bases, with 17 bases between. Germline lookup yields CDR1 MDHEN and CDR2 SYDVKM. DNA of the CDR3: TGTGCCAGCAGTCCCTGGGGCCGGGGGGGTGGCTACACCTTC. The encoded protein is CASSPWGRGGGYTF.

The chain is built from TRBV27 and TRBJ2-1, with 10 bases lining up with TRBD2. V shed 7 bases, J shed 6 bases, and the junction held 3 bases outside the gene matches. Germline assignment: CDR1 MNHEY and CDR2 SMNVEV (reference sequence). This CDR3 spans 13 amino acids. CDR3 in amino acids: CASKAGGPNEQFF. The CDR3 DNA sequence: TGTGCCAGCAAAGCGGGGGGGCCCAATGAGCAGTTCTTC.

The gene calls are TRBV6-5 and TRBJ2-1; D perhaps matches TRBD1 (5 bases). Germline V lookup: CDR1 MNHEY, CDR2 SVGAGI. The ends were cut back, 0 bases at V and 9 bases at J, with 12 bases in the middle. CDR3 length: 14 residues. CDR3 DNA sequence: TGTGCCAGCAGTTACTCCCCCCTAAGGGGTGAGCAGTTCTTC. Protein sequence: CASSYSPLRGEQFF.

The rearrangement links TRBV6-1 to TRBJ1-1; a weak D match, TRBD1 (6 bases). CDR3 length: 13 amino acids. Between the trimmed V and J ends, which lost 5 bases and 3 bases, there was a span of 10 bases. In germline, CDR1 is MNHNS, CDR2 SASEGT. DNA for the CDR3: TGTGCCAGCAGTTCCAGGGGAGACACTGAAGCTTTCTTT. It is translated as CASSSRGDTEAFF.

The chain is built from TRBV10-2 and TRBJ1-2; 7 nucleotides line up with TRBD1. Per germline, CDR1 WSHSY and CDR2 SAAADI. The ends lost 3 bases at V and 0 bases at J; junction bases unmatched: 4. The CDR3 runs to 15 residues. In DNA form, the CDR3 reads TGCGCCAGCAGTGATGAAGGGGGCCCTAACTATGGCTACACCTTC. Translating it yields CASSDEGGPNYGYTF.

The chain combines TRBV4-1 with TRBJ2-7; 7 bases agree with TRBD2. Germline CDR1 MGHRA, CDR2 YSYEKL. J gave up 6 bases and V 1 base, and 3 bases lay outside the gene matches. The CDR3 covers 13 residues. The CDR3 DNA reads as TGCGCCAGCAGCCAAGCCAGCGGGACCGAGCAGTACGTC. It specifies CASSQASGTEQYV.

This chain links TRBV6-1 with TRBJ1-4; D is perhaps TRBD1 (5 bases). Trimming cost V 11 bases and J 8 bases, with 21 bases left between them. Germline CDR1 and CDR2: MNHNS and SASEGT. The CDR3 covers 14 residues. CDR3 sequence (DNA): TGTGCCTCCTCTCCGGGCAGGGCAAGGGAAAAACTGTTTTTT. This encodes CASSPGRAREKLFF.

The J gene is TRBJ1-6, the V gene TRBV4-1; D uncertain. The CDR3 has 16 amino acids. Germline assignment: CDR1 MGHRA and CDR2 YSYEKL. With 3 bases removed from V and 8 bases from J, the gap between germline ends came to 17 bases. This CDR3 is CASSHRPGARDSPLHF. The CDR3 DNA sequence: TGCGCCAGCAGCCATCGACCGGGAGCGCGGGATTCACCCCTCCACTTT.

The chain uses TRBV6-1 and TRBJ2-5, with a tentative D call TRBD2 (6 bases). This CDR3 has 15 amino acids. The germline V and J ends were trimmed by 0 bases and 2 bases, with 10 bases remaining between them. Germline assignment: CDR1 MNHNS and CDR2 SASEGT. CDR3 sequence: CASSEALGGQETQYF. The DNA for the CDR3 is TGTGCCAGCAGTGAAGCGCTGGGAGGACAAGAGACCCAGTACTTC.

This sequence joins TRBV25-1 and TRBJ2-7; 8 bases fit TRBD2. The V and J ends lost 5 bases and 4 bases, in that order; junction bases with no gene match: 7. Germline assignment: CDR1 MGHDK and CDR2 SYGVNS. The CDR3 spans 14 residues. In DNA form, the CDR3 reads TGTGCCAGCAGTCCTCGGGGGGGCCTATACGAGCAGTACTTC. Residues: CASSPRGGLYEQYF.

This sequence joins TRBV28 and TRBJ1-2; D is possibly TRBD1 (5 bases). CDR1 MDHEN and CDR2 SYDVKM come from the germline V gene. CDR3 size: 15 residues. The V end lost 5 bases, the J end lost 4 bases, and 17 bases lay between the germline ends. The DNA for the CDR3 is TGTGCCAGCAGTCCCAATCTAGGGGATGGCTATGGCTACACCTTC. Encoded protein: CASSPNLGDGYGYTF.

The J gene is TRBJ2-1, the V gene TRBV11-2; no clear D gene. This CDR3 is 14 amino acids long. Germline assignment: CDR1 SGHAT and CDR2 FQNNGV. V was trimmed by 3 bases and J by 7 bases, leaving 13 bases between them. DNA for the CDR3: TGTGCCAGCAGCTTGCGTCTTCGGGTTAATGAGCAGTTCTTC. Amino acids: CASSLRLRVNEQFF.

The rearrangement links TRBV7-9 to TRBJ1-1; 7 nucleotides match TRBD1. Germline CDR1 is SEHNR and CDR2 is FQNEAQ (reference sequence). The CDR3 covers 11 residues. Losses at the gene ends were 7 bases for V and 5 bases for J; bases not matched to a gene: 1. Here the CDR3 DNA reads TGTGCCAGCACCAGGGGGACTGAAGCTTTCTTT. It codes for CASTRGTEAFF.

The CDR3 spells CASSSPGRNSPLHF. CDR3 coding DNA: TGTGCCAGCAGCTCCCCGGGGAGAAATTCACCCCTCCACTTT. The chain combines TRBV11-2 with TRBJ1-6, with D unresolved. The V and J ends lost 4 bases and 7 bases respectively, with 11 bases between them. Germline V lookup: CDR1 SGHAT, CDR2 FQNNGV. CDR3 length equals 14 residues.

This clone has a handful of counts. The chain recombines TRBV19 with TRBJ2-7; D gene ambiguous. The CDR3 covers 14 residues. Germline V gene data show CDR1 as LNHDA and CDR2 as SQIVND (reference sequence). The V end lost 5 bases, the J end lost 4 bases, and 15 bases lay between the germline ends. CDR3 amino acids: CASSQMARSYEQYF. For the CDR3, the DNA is TGTGCCAGTAGTCAAATGGCGCGGTCGTACGAGCAGTACTTC.

The chain employs TRBV18 and TRBJ1-1, with 7 bases identical to TRBD1. The CDR3 runs to 17 residues. The V and J ends lost 3 bases and 0 bases, in that order; junction bases with no gene match: 10. Per the germline V gene, CDR1 is KGHSH and CDR2 is LQKENI. DNA of the CDR3: TGTGCCAGCTCACCCCACAGGGGCTGGGTCATGAACACTGAAGCTTTCTTT. This translates into CASSPHRGWVMNTEAFF. The full variable domain, completed using reference TRBV18 and TRBJ1-1, is NAGVMQNPRHLVRRRGQEARLRCSPMKGHSHVYWYRQLPEEGLKFMVYLQKENIIDESGMPKERFSAEFPKEGPSILRIQQVVRGDSAAYFCASSPHRGWVMNTEAFFGQGTRLTVV.

V and J are TRBV19 and TRBJ1-5; TRBD1 matches at 11 bases. In germline, CDR1 is LNHDA, CDR2 SQIVND (reference sequence). CDR3 length: 15 residues. J was trimmed by 4 bases and V by 6 bases; bases with no gene match: 5. The DNA for the CDR3 is TGTGCCAGTAGACCCGGGACAGGGGGGAATCAGCCCCAGCATTTT. Protein: CASRPGTGGNQPQHF.

This clone was seen only once. V gene TRBV10-1 combines with J gene TRBJ1-2; 10 bases line up with TRBD1. V was clipped by 4 bases and J by 6 bases; unmatched bases: 8. The CDR3 is 15 amino acids. From germline, CDR1 is WNHNN and CDR2 SYGVQD (reference sequence). As DNA, the CDR3 is TGCGCCAGCAGTGGGAGGACAGGGGGACTGGATGGCTACACCTTC. Translated: CASSGRTGGLDGYTF.

Only one count was recorded for this clone. The chain links TRBV10-1 to TRBJ1-3; D unresolved. CDR1 is WNHNN and CDR2 is SYGVQD in the germline V gene (reference sequence). The ends were cut back, 2 bases at V and 4 bases at J, with 9 bases in the middle. The CDR3 is 14 amino acids. The chain's CDR3 is CASSEAGLGNTIYF. CDR3 in DNA: TGCGCCAGCAGTGAGGCAGGCCTCGGAAACACCATATATTTT.

The rearrangement uses TRBV7-9 and TRBJ1-2; TRBD1 is a possible D gene (5 bases). The V end was cut by 5 bases, the J end by 6 bases, with 10 bases between. CDR1 and CDR2 (germline): SEHNR, FQNEAQ (reference sequence). The CDR3 loop spans 12 amino acids. The CDR3 nucleotides are TGTGCCAGCAGCCCCCAACAGGATGGCTACACCTTC. It codes for CASSPQQDGYTF.

The chain combines TRBV6-6 with TRBJ1-5, with TRBD1 matching 10 bases. CDR3 length: 14 amino acids. V was pared by 2 bases and J by 6 bases, with 1 base of the junction left unmatched. From germline, CDR1 is MNHNY and CDR2 SVGAGI (reference sequence). As DNA, the CDR3 is TGTGCCAGCAGTTACGGACAGGGGGGTCAGCCCCAGCATTTT. Translated, it gives CASSYGQGGQPQHF.